A selection of T cell receptor beta chains follows, all from one sample in a study of OX40 agonist ivuxolimab in advanced cancers. The protocol was immunoSEQ multiplex PCR, while the TCRdb copy is restricted to in-frame clones and leaves out a portion. The table shows tens of thousands of clones, with 70% to 90% occurring only once. The sample consisted of CD4+ or CD8+ T cells sorted from blood, taken in a trial of the OX40 agonist ivuxolimab. The receptors here all came from an adult with an advanced solid tumor such as melanoma, head and neck, liver or kidney cancer. CDR3s include the opening cysteine and the closing phenylalanine or tryptophan. D genes are given only for firm matches. Where a row states a size, it is once, few, many or the class of an expanded clone; other rows omit it.

D gene: .; J gene: TRBJ1-2; V gene: TRBV2; clone size: .; CDR3 DNA: TGTGCCAGCATTTCTATGGGGGGGTTTTATGGCTACACCTTC; CDR3 protein: CASISMGGFYGYTF
D gene: TRBD1; J gene: TRBJ2-1; V gene: TRBV19; clone size: .; CDR3 DNA: TGTGCCAGTTCCCTTTCTGGACCGGGACAGGGGGGAGGCTACAATGAGCAGTTCTTC; CDR3 protein: CASSLSGPGQGGGYNEQFF
D gene: TRBD2; J gene: TRBJ2-1; V gene: TRBV9; clone size: .; CDR3 DNA: TGTGCCAGCAGCGTGACTAGCGGGAGTTTCCCCAATGAGCAGTTCTTC; CDR3 protein: CASSVTSGSFPNEQFF
D gene: .; J gene: TRBJ2-1; V gene: TRBV10-3; clone size: few; CDR3 DNA: TGTGCCATCAGTGGTCCCACAGGGTACAATGAGCAGTTCTTC; CDR3 protein: CAISGPTGYNEQFF
D gene: TRBD1; J gene: TRBJ2-7; V gene: TRBV7-2; clone size: .; CDR3 DNA: TGTGCCAGCAGCTTAGCGGGACAGTCCTACGAGCAGTACTTC; CDR3 protein: CASSLAGQSYEQYF
D gene: .; J gene: TRBJ2-1; V gene: TRBV9; clone size: .; CDR3 DNA: TGTGCCAGCAGCTACTTCGCGCAGGGCAATGAGCAGTTCTTC; CDR3 protein: CASSYFAQGNEQFF
D gene: TRBD2; J gene: TRBJ2-2; V gene: TRBV7-2; clone size: .; CDR3 DNA: TGTGCCAGCAGCTTGGGGACTAGCGGGCACGCGAACACCGGGGAGCTGTTTTTT; CDR3 protein: CASSLGTSGHANTGELFF
D gene: .; J gene: TRBJ2-5; V gene: TRBV6-6; clone size: .; CDR3 DNA: TGTGCCAGCAGTTACTCTCTTGACGGGGGAGAGACCCAGTACTTC; CDR3 protein: CASSYSLDGGETQYF
D gene: .; J gene: TRBJ2-6; V gene: TRBV7-6; clone size: .; CDR3 DNA: TGTGCCAGCAGCTTAGATCCCCCCCACTGGGCCAGGACAGACTCTGGGGCCAACGTCCTGACTTTC; CDR3 protein: CASSLDPPHWARTDSGANVLTF
D gene: TRBD2; J gene: TRBJ2-3; V gene: TRBV6-4; clone size: .; CDR3 DNA: TGTGCCAGCAGGGCGACTGCGGGGGCAGATACGCAGTATTTT; CDR3 protein: CASRATAGADTQYF
D gene: .; J gene: TRBJ2-7; V gene: TRBV5-5; clone size: .; CDR3 DNA: TGTGCCAGCAGCGTCTCAAGGGAGCGCTACGAGCAGTACTTC; CDR3 protein: CASSVSRERYEQYF
D gene: .; J gene: TRBJ2-6; V gene: TRBV12-5; clone size: .; CDR3 DNA: TGTGCTAGTGGTTTGTTAGAGAGAGATGGGGCCAACGTCCTGACTTTC; CDR3 protein: CASGLLERDGANVLTF
D gene: .; J gene: TRBJ2-7; V gene: TRBV6-5; clone size: .; CDR3 DNA: TGTGCCAGCAGATCCGGGACGGTGAACTACGAGCAGTACTTC; CDR3 protein: CASRSGTVNYEQYF
D gene: .; J gene: TRBJ1-5; V gene: TRBV18; clone size: .; CDR3 DNA: TGTGCCAGCTCACCACCGGGATTGGGGCTCAATCAGCCCCAGCATTTT; CDR3 protein: CASSPPGLGLNQPQHF
D gene: TRBD2; J gene: TRBJ2-5; V gene: TRBV19; clone size: .; CDR3 DNA: TGTGCCAGTAGTTTCCAGGGCGGGGGGAAAGAGACCCAGTACTTC; CDR3 protein: CASSFQGGGKETQYF
D gene: .; J gene: TRBJ2-1; V gene: TRBV4-1; clone size: .; CDR3 DNA: TGCGCCAGCAGCCAATTCGCGACTAGTTTCAACAATGAGCAGTTCTTC; CDR3 protein: CASSQFATSFNNEQFF
D gene: .; J gene: TRBJ1-1; V gene: TRBV10-3; clone size: few; CDR3 DNA: TGTGCCATCAGTGAGTCTACAGACGCTGAAGCTTTCTTT; CDR3 protein: CAISESTDAEAFF
D gene: TRBD1; J gene: TRBJ1-2; V gene: TRBV23-1; clone size: .; CDR3 DNA: TGCGCCAGCAGCCTGAACAGGGGGCTACCTGGCTACACCTTC; CDR3 protein: CASSLNRGLPGYTF
D gene: TRBD2; J gene: TRBJ2-3; V gene: TRBV6-1; clone size: .; CDR3 DNA: TGTGCCAGCAAGCGGGGAAGCACAGATACGCAGTATTTT; CDR3 protein: CASKRGSTDTQYF
D gene: TRBD2; J gene: TRBJ2-1; V gene: TRBV6-6; clone size: .; CDR3 DNA: TGTGCCAGCACTAGCGGGAGGGCCTACAATGAGCAGTTCTTC; CDR3 protein: CASTSGRAYNEQFF
D gene: TRBD1; J gene: TRBJ1-2; V gene: TRBV6-5; clone size: .; CDR3 DNA: TGTGCCAGCAGTTACATCACCGGACAGGGGGCGCAAGGCTACACCTTC; CDR3 protein: CASSYITGQGAQGYTF
D gene: .; J gene: TRBJ2-7; V gene: TRBV10-3; clone size: .; CDR3 DNA: TGTGCCATCAGTGAAGGGGGGGCGAAAGTCCACGAGCAGTACTTC; CDR3 protein: CAISEGGAKVHEQYF
D gene: .; J gene: TRBJ1-1; V gene: TRBV7-2; clone size: once; CDR3 DNA: TGTGCCAGCAGCTTAGCAGGATTTGAAGCTTTCTTT; CDR3 protein: CASSLAGFEAFF
D gene: .; J gene: TRBJ2-2; V gene: TRBV5-1; clone size: .; CDR3 DNA: TGCGCCAGCAGCTTGTCAGGGGCCGACACCGGGGAGCTGTTTTTT; CDR3 protein: CASSLSGADTGELFF
D gene: TRBD2; J gene: TRBJ2-3; V gene: TRBV6-9; clone size: .; CDR3 DNA: TGTGCCAGCAGTTATTCGAGTATCCAGCTAGCGGATAGCACAGATACGCAGTATTTT; CDR3 protein: CASSYSSIQLADSTDTQYF
D gene: .; J gene: TRBJ1-1; V gene: TRBV7-2; clone size: once; CDR3 DNA: TGTGCCAGCAGCTTTGCGGGGGCAGGGGTCACTGAAGCTTTCTTT; CDR3 protein: CASSFAGAGVTEAFF
D gene: .; J gene: TRBJ2-7; V gene: TRBV5-1; clone size: .; CDR3 DNA: TGCGCCAGCCGAGAATCGTCCCTCAACTACGAGCAGTACTTC; CDR3 protein: CASRESSLNYEQYF
D gene: .; J gene: TRBJ1-2; V gene: TRBV5-1; clone size: .; CDR3 DNA: TGCGCCAGCAGCTTGTTTGGGGGCTTCGGCTACACCTTC; CDR3 protein: CASSLFGGFGYTF
D gene: .; J gene: TRBJ2-5; V gene: TRBV5-4; clone size: .; CDR3 DNA: TGTGCCAGCAGCTTTTGGGGAAGCCAAGAGACCCAGTACTTC; CDR3 protein: CASSFWGSQETQYF
D gene: .; J gene: TRBJ2-7; V gene: TRBV9; clone size: few; CDR3 DNA: TGTGCCAGCAGCCCAGAAGTTGGGGAGCAGTACTTC; CDR3 protein: CASSPEVGEQYF
D gene: .; J gene: TRBJ1-1; V gene: TRBV7-2; clone size: .; CDR3 DNA: TGTGCCAGCAGCCCAGGAATGAACACTGAAGCTTTCTTT; CDR3 protein: CASSPGMNTEAFF
D gene: .; J gene: TRBJ2-5; V gene: TRBV5-5; clone size: .; CDR3 DNA: TGTGCCAGCAGCTTGGGCAGGTACGAGACCCAGTACTTC; CDR3 protein: CASSLGRYETQYF
D gene: .; J gene: TRBJ2-3; V gene: TRBV10-3; clone size: once; CDR3 DNA: TGTGCCATCATGGGTGGGAGTACAGATACGCAGTATTTT; CDR3 protein: CAIMGGSTDTQYF
D gene: .; J gene: TRBJ2-7; V gene: TRBV18; clone size: .; CDR3 DNA: TGTGCCAGCTCAGATGCAGGGCCCTACTACGAGCAGTACTTC; CDR3 protein: CASSDAGPYYEQYF
D gene: .; J gene: TRBJ2-3; V gene: TRBV20-1; clone size: .; CDR3 DNA: TGCAGTCCCACTAGGGCCGATACGCAGTATTTT; CDR3 protein: CSPTRADTQYF
D gene: TRBD1; J gene: TRBJ2-3; V gene: TRBV6-6; clone size: .; CDR3 DNA: TGTGCCAGCAGTCCCGGGACAGGGGTTGGAGATACGCAGTATTTT; CDR3 protein: CASSPGTGVGDTQYF
D gene: .; J gene: TRBJ2-7; V gene: TRBV28; clone size: .; CDR3 DNA: TGTGCCAGCAGCTCGGGACAATCCTACGAGCAGTACTTC; CDR3 protein: CASSSGQSYEQYF
D gene: .; J gene: TRBJ2-2; V gene: TRBV7-2; clone size: .; CDR3 DNA: TGTGCCAGCAGCTTAGCGCTAATGTCAGGGTCCCCCGGGGAGCTGTTTTTT; CDR3 protein: CASSLALMSGSPGELFF
D gene: .; J gene: TRBJ1-2; V gene: TRBV7-9; clone size: .; CDR3 DNA: TGTGCCAGCAGCCCCTTCGGGCGCTCAGCTAACTATGGCTACACCTTC; CDR3 protein: CASSPFGRSANYGYTF
D gene: .; J gene: TRBJ1-1; V gene: TRBV5-5; clone size: .; CDR3 DNA: TGTGCCAGCAGCTTGGTTTTCACCCCGAACACTGAAGCTTTCTTT; CDR3 protein: CASSLVFTPNTEAFF
D gene: .; J gene: TRBJ2-1; V gene: TRBV29-1; clone size: .; CDR3 DNA: TGCAGCGTTGAAGATATGACAGTGGATAAGCAGTTCTTC; CDR3 protein: CSVEDMTVDKQFF
D gene: TRBD2; J gene: TRBJ2-1; V gene: TRBV27; clone size: .; CDR3 DNA: TGTGCCAGCAGCCGAGGACTAGCGGGGGACAATGAGCAGTTCTTC; CDR3 protein: CASSRGLAGDNEQFF
D gene: .; J gene: TRBJ2-5; V gene: TRBV7-9; clone size: .; CDR3 DNA: TGTGCCAGCAGCTTAATCTGGGGGGAGACCCAGTACTTC; CDR3 protein: CASSLIWGETQYF